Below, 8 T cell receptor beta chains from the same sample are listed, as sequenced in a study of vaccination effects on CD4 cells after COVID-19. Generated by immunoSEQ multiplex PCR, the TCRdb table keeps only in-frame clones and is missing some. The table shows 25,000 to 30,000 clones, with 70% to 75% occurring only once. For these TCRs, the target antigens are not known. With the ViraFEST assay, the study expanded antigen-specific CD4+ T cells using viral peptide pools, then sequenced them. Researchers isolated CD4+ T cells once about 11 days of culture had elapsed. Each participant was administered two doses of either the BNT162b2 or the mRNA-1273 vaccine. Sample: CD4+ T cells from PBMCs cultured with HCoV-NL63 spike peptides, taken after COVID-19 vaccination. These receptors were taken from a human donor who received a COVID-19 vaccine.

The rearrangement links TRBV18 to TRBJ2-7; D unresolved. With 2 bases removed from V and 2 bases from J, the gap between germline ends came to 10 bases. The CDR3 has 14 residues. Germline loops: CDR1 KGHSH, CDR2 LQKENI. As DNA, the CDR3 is TGTGCCAGCTCACCAGGGCTAGTCGCCTACGAGCAGTACTTC. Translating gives CASSPGLVAYEQYF.

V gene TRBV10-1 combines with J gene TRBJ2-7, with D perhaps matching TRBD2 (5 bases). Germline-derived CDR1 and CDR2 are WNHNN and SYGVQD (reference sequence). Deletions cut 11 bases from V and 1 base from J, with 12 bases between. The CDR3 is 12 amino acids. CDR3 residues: CASQSGSYEQYF. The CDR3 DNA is TGCGCCTCACAATCGGGGTCCTACGAGCAGTACTTC.

The chain's CDR3 is CASSYSPDRQLYGYTF. The CDR3 region has the DNA TGTGCCAGCAGTTACTCCCCAGATAGACAGCTCTATGGCTACACCTTC. This chain links TRBV6-5 with TRBJ1-2, with D maybe TRBD1 (5 bases). Germline V lookup: CDR1 MNHEY, CDR2 SVGAGI. V was shortened by 0 bases and J by 4 bases, with 15 bases between the two germline ends. The CDR3 is 16 amino acids.

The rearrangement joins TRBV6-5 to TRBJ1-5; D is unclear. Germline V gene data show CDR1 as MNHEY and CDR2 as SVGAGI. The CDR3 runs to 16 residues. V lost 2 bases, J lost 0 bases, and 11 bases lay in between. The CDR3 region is CASSYLYKNSNQPQHF. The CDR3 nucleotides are TGTGCCAGCAGTTACCTCTACAAAAATAGCAATCAGCCCCAGCATTTT.

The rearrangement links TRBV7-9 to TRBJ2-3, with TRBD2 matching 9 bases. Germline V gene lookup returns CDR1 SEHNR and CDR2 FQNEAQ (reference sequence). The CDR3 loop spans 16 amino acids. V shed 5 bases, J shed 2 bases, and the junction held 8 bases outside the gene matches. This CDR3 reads CASSIRLAEFTDTQYF. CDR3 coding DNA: TGTGCCAGCAGCATCCGACTAGCGGAATTCACAGATACGCAGTATTTT.

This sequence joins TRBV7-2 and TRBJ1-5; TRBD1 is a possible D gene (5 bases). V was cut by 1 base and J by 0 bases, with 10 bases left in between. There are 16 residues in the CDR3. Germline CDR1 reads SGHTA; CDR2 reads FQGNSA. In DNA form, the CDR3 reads TGTGCCAGCAGCTTAGTGGGGGTCAGTAGCAATCAGCCCCAGCATTTT. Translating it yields CASSLVGVSSNQPQHF. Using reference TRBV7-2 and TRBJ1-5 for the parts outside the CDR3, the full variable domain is GAGVSQSPSNKVTEKGKDVELRCDPISGHTALYWYRQSLGQGLEFLIYFQGNSAPDKSGLPSDRFSAERTGGSVSTLTIQRTQQEDSAVYLCASSLVGVSSNQPQHFGDGTRLSIL.

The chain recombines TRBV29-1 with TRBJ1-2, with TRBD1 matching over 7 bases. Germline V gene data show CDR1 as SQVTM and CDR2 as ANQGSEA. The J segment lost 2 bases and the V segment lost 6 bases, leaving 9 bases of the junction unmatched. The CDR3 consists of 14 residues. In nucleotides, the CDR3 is TGCAGCGTCCAGAGGGGCAGGGGGAACTATGGCTACACCTTC. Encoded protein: CSVQRGRGNYGYTF.

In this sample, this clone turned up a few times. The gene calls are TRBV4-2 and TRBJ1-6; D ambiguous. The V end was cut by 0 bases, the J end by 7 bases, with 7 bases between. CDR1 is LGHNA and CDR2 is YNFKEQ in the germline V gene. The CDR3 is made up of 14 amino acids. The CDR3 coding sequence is TGTGCCAGCAGCCAAGAGGTGGGAAATTCACCCCTCCACTTT. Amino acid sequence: CASSQEVGNSPLHF.